The 31 T cell receptor beta chains below all came from one sample that was sequenced in a study of human T cells and chemical hapten exposure. Using its own MiXCR run on the RACE reads, TCRdb lists one record per CDR3 protein. The table shows roughly 64,000 distinct CDR3 sequences, with about 11% occurring only once. Indicated time point: patch test 3, about 24 weeks after DPC sensitization. The sample's treatment: therapeutic diphenylcyclopropenone sensitization with weekly scalp DPC. The input for sequencing was whole blood, taken in connection with sensitization to the hapten diphenylcyclopropenone (DPC). These receptors were taken from a woman younger than 45 with alopecia areata. Some clones in this sample may be carry-over from other donors' samples.

This chain links TRBV4-3 with TRBJ2-2; a possible D gene is TRBD1 (6 bases). This CDR3 comprises 15 residues. Germline V lookup: CDR1 LGHNA, CDR2 YSLEER. V was cut by 3 bases and J by 2 bases, with 10 bases left in between. The CDR3 here is CASSQRTANTGELFF. The CDR3 DNA reads as TGCGCCAGCAGCCAGAGGACAGCAAACACCGGGGAGCTGTTTTTT.

This clonotype was seen a few times. The rearrangement uses TRBV6-2 or TRBV6-3 and TRBJ1-5, with a weak D call TRBD1 (5 bases). CDR1 is MNHEY and CDR2 is SVGEGT in the germline V gene. This CDR3 is 14 amino acids long. The V and J ends lost 2 bases and 3 bases respectively, with 8 bases between them. The CDR3 bases are TGTGCCAGCAGTTACGGCAGGGACAATCAGCCCCAGCATTTT. Protein product: CASSYGRDNQPQHF.

This clonotype was detected only a few times. CDR3 DNA sequence: TGTGCCAGCAAGGACAGGTGGAACACTGAAGCTTTCTTT. Amino acids: CASKDRWNTEAFF. V and J are TRBV28 and TRBJ1-1; 7 bases line up with TRBD1. The CDR3 has 13 amino acids. The germline V gene has CDR1 MDHEN and CDR2 SYDVKM. V trimming: 7 bases; J trimming: 1 base; junction bases outside the gene matches: 3.

The table lists this clonotype with a few counts. J is TRBJ2-1 and V is TRBV20-1; 11 bases align to TRBD2. V shed 5 bases and J 3 bases; nucleotides not matched to a gene: 3. The CDR3 is 14 amino acids. CDR1 is DFQATT and CDR2 is SNEGSKA in the germline V gene (reference sequence). CDR3 in amino acids: CSAVSGRVYNEQFF. The CDR3 DNA sequence: TGCAGTGCTGTTAGCGGGAGGGTCTACAATGAGCAGTTCTTC.

The chain combines TRBV7-2 with TRBJ2-5, with D maybe TRBD1 (5 bases). Per the germline V gene, CDR1 is SGHTA and CDR2 is FQGNSA. V gave up 2 bases and J gave up 1 base, with 11 bases separating them. The CDR3 is 15 residues long. CDR3 region: CASSLRLGAQETQYF. The DNA of the CDR3 is TGTGCCAGCAGCTTACGTCTAGGGGCCCAAGAGACCCAGTACTTC.

This clonotype appeared a few times. The rearrangement links TRBV5-1 to TRBJ1-1; weak D call: TRBD1 (6 bases). Trimming left V 8 bases short and J 4 bases short, with 21 bases between. This CDR3 has 15 amino acids. Germline V gene sequence: CDR1 SGHRS, CDR2 YFSETQ. The CDR3 DNA follows: TGCGCCAGTAAGACAGGATCAGTGGTGGGCACTGAAGCTTTCTTT. It codes for CASKTGSVVGTEAFF. The full variable domain, with the rest looked up from reference TRBV5-1 and TRBJ1-1, is KAGVTQTPRYLIKTRGQQVTLSCSPISGHRSVSWYQQTPGQGLQFLFEYFSETQRNKGNFPGRFSGRQFSNSRSEMNVSTLELGDSALYLCASKTGSVVGTEAFFGQGTRLTVV.

A few counts support this clonotype. The rearrangement joins TRBV18 to TRBJ1-4; D call uncertain. Looked up from germline, CDR1 is KGHSH and CDR2 is LQKENI. CDR3 size: 12 residues. V was pared by 3 bases and J by 8 bases, with 7 bases between. CDR3: CASSPGEEKLFF. CDR3 DNA: TGTGCCAGCTCACCGGGCGAGGAAAAACTGTTTTTT.

The CDR3 bases are TGCAGTGCTAGACCTGTGGGAGGGGATTTCAAGGTCAGTGAGCAGTTCTTC. Encoded protein: CSARPVGGDFKVSEQFF. This chain links TRBV20-1 with TRBJ2-1, with 7 bases fitting TRBD2. CDR1 and CDR2 from the germline V gene are DFQATT and SNEGSKA (reference sequence). The CDR3 totals 17 residues. After removal of 2 bases from V and 9 bases from J, the junction contained 19 bases not matched to a gene.

This clonotype has just a few counts. V gene TRBV18 combines with J gene TRBJ2-2; TRBD1 or TRBD2 may be the D gene (6 bases each). The CDR3 is 14 residues long. Germline-derived CDR1 and CDR2 are KGHSH and LQKENI. V lost 3 bases and J lost 6, with 11 bases in between. CDR3 residues: CASSPRGGPGELFF. The CDR3 region has the DNA TGTGCCAGCTCACCGAGAGGGGGGCCCGGGGAGCTGTTTTTT.

The rearrangement links TRBV6-1 to TRBJ1-4; D not resolved. The CDR3 extends over 13 amino acids. Trimming stripped 8 bases from V and 0 bases from J, with 7 bases between. Germline V CDR1 and CDR2: MNHNS, SASEGT. CDR3 loop: CASVTATNEKLFF. CDR3 nucleotide sequence: TGTGCCAGCGTCACAGCAACTAATGAAAAACTGTTTTTT.

The V gene is TRBV10-3, the J gene TRBJ2-3, with TRBD2 identical over 12 bases. The CDR3 sequence is 15 residues long. V lost 6 bases to trimming and J lost 3 bases; unmatched junction nucleotides: 4. The germline V gene has CDR1 ENHRY and CDR2 SYGVKD. CDR3 coding DNA: TGTGCCATCAGACCTACTAGCGGGGGGACAGATACGCAGTATTTT. Residues: CAIRPTSGGTDTQYF.

This clonotype was picked up many times. The chain recombines TRBV28 with TRBJ1-5, with unresolved D. The CDR3 covers 11 residues. Trimming pared 5 bases from V and 8 bases from J, leaving 7 bases between. Germline V gives CDR1 MDHEN, CDR2 SYDVKM. As DNA, the CDR3 is TGTGCCAGCAGTCCAAAGGAGCCCCAGCATTTT. Translated, it gives CASSPKEPQHF.

This clonotype was picked up a small number of times. The chain carries TRBV20-1 and TRBJ2-1, with unresolved D. Germline V lookup: CDR1 DFQATT, CDR2 SNEGSKA (reference sequence). Trimming took 3 bases from V and 5 from J, leaving 5 bases between them. This CDR3 has 11 residues. This CDR3 is CSASTDNEQFF. CDR3 bases: TGCAGTGCTAGTACCGACAATGAGCAGTTCTTC.

This clonotype was picked up a small number of times. The chain uses TRBV11-3 and TRBJ2-3; D gene ambiguous. The CDR3 loop spans 14 amino acids. Trimming cost V 5 bases and J 1 base, with 10 bases left between them. Per germline, CDR1 SGHNT and CDR2 YENEEA. CDR3 region: CASSPEIGTDTQYF. The CDR3 DNA sequence: TGTGCCAGCAGCCCAGAAATAGGCACAGATACGCAGTATTTT.

This clonotype occurred a few times. CDR3 nucleotide sequence: TGTGCCAGCAGCTCAGGGGACACTGAAGCTTTCTTT. This sequence encodes CASSSGDTEAFF. The rearrangement joins TRBV11-3 to TRBJ1-1; tentatively, D is TRBD1 (6 bases). Germline CDR1 reads SGHNT; CDR2 reads YENEEA. V dropped 4 bases and J dropped 3 bases, with 6 bases sitting between them. The length of the CDR3 is 12 residues.

This clonotype was recorded a few times. The chain carries TRBV19 and TRBJ1-3; D gene unclear. CDR3 size: 15 residues. Deletions cut 4 bases from V and 0 bases from J, with 10 bases between. CDR1 is LNHDA, CDR2 SQIVND, per germline (reference sequence). This CDR3 is CASSNPVSSGNTIYF. The DNA of the CDR3 is TGTGCCAGTAGTAACCCAGTGAGCTCTGGAAACACCATATATTTT.

This clonotype was found a few times. The chain uses TRBV11-2 and TRBJ2-7; tentative D call: TRBD2 (7 bases). Trimming pared 0 bases from V and 2 bases from J, leaving 17 bases between. From germline, CDR1 is SGHAT and CDR2 FQNNGV. The CDR3 extends over 17 amino acids. As DNA, the CDR3 is TGTGCCAGCAGCTTAGATAGGGTGGCGGGGGCCCCCTACGAGCAGTACTTC. It encodes CASSLDRVAGAPYEQYF.

This clonotype has ten or more counts. This chain connects TRBV9 to TRBJ2-5; a possible D gene is TRBD2 (7 bases). Germline V gives CDR1 SGDLS, CDR2 YYNGEE. Trimming removed 0 bases at V and 4 bases at J, with 16 bases between. The CDR3 covers 16 residues. The CDR3 DNA is TGTGCCAGCAGCGTAGAAGGGAGGGGGAGCTCAGAGACCCAGTACTTC. Its translation is CASSVEGRGSSETQYF.

This clonotype was counted ten times or more. The rearrangement uses TRBV7-6 and TRBJ1-5; 10 nucleotides agree with TRBD1. Germline-derived CDR1 and CDR2 are SGHVS and FNYEAQ. The CDR3 consists of 16 residues. Germline trimming cut 2 bases from V and 4 bases from J; bases unmatched to any gene: 5. DNA of the CDR3: TGTGCCAGCAGCTTAAGCCCGGGACAGGGGAATCAGCCCCAGCATTTT. It encodes CASSLSPGQGNQPQHF. The variable domain in full, completed from reference TRBV7-6 and TRBJ1-5, reads GAGVSQSPRYKVTKRGQDVALRCDPISGHVSLYWYRQALGQGPEFLTYFNYEAQQDKSGLPNDRFSAERPEGSISTLTIQRTEQRDSAMYRCASSLSPGQGNQPQHFGDGTRLSIL.

This clonotype was seen repeatedly, ten times or more. The chain carries TRBV18 and TRBJ2-5, with TRBD2 matching 7 bases. Losses at the gene ends were 3 bases for V and 5 bases for J; bases not matched to a gene: 9. The CDR3 totals 15 residues. Looked up from germline, CDR1 is KGHSH and CDR2 is LQKENI. The CDR3 sequence: CASSPSSGGGETQYF. CDR3 DNA: TGTGCCAGCTCACCTTCTAGCGGAGGCGGGGAGACCCAGTACTTC.

This clonotype was observed at least ten times. This chain joins TRBV6-6 and TRBJ2-7; D unresolved. From germline, CDR1 is MNHNY and CDR2 SVGAGI (reference sequence). This CDR3 region has 14 residues. Trimming cost V 6 bases and J 4 bases, with 16 bases left between them. DNA of the CDR3: TGTGCCAGCAGCCCAGCCTCGGAAGGGTACGAGCAGTACTTC. Protein: CASSPASEGYEQYF.

This clonotype appeared a few times. In DNA, the CDR3 is TGTGCCACCAGCGGGCCCGGGGGGACCAATGAGCAGTTCTTC. This codes for CATSGPGGTNEQFF. This rearrangement joins TRBV24-1 to TRBJ2-1, with 7 bases fitting TRBD2. The V gene's germline CDR1 is KGHDR and CDR2 SFDVKD. The CDR3 runs 14 residues. V shed 7 bases and J 6 bases; nucleotides not matched to a gene: 8.

This clonotype has at least ten counts. The chain is built from TRBV7-4 and TRBJ1-5; TRBD1 agrees at 8 bases. Germline-derived CDR1 and CDR2 are SGHVT and SQSDAQ. The CDR3 contains 18 residues. V lost 2 bases to trimming and J lost 0 bases; unmatched junction nucleotides: 9. Here the CDR3 reads CASSLTGTGDYSNQPQHF. The CDR3 DNA reads TGTGCCAGCAGCTTAACCGGGACAGGAGATTATAGCAATCAGCCCCAGCATTTT.

The genes are TRBV28 and TRBJ1-5, with TRBD1 matching 8 bases. CDR3 size: 17 residues. With V trimmed by 6 bases and J by 0 bases, 10 bases remained unmatched. The germline V gene encodes CDR1 MDHEN and CDR2 SYDVKM. The CDR3 bases are TGTGCCAGCAGCCGTAGGGGGACAGGATATAGCAATCAGCCCCAGCATTTT. This sequence encodes CASSRRGTGYSNQPQHF. The entire variable domain, with the rest obtained from reference TRBV28 and TRBJ1-5, is as follows: DVKVTQSSRYLVKRTGEKVFLECVQDMDHENMFWYRQDPGLGLRLIYFSYDVKMKEKGDIPEGYSVSREKKERFSLILESASTNQTSMYLCASSRRGTGYSNQPQHFGDGTRLSIL.

This clonotype was seen ten or more times. The rearrangement joins TRBV20-1 to TRBJ1-3; D is uncertain. V lost 3 bases and J 1 base, leaving 13 bases between the germline ends. The CDR3 is 15 amino acids. Germline CDR1 and CDR2: DFQATT and SNEGSKA (reference sequence). The CDR3 sequence is CSASKGSVSGNTIYF. CDR3 nucleotides: TGCAGTGCTAGTAAAGGTTCGGTTTCTGGAAACACCATATATTTT.

For the CDR3, the DNA is TGTGCCAGCAGTTTATCCCTAGAACACACTGAAGCTTTCTTT. It translates to CASSLSLEHTEAFF. The V call is TRBV28, the J call TRBJ1-1; D unresolved. Between the trimmed V and J ends, which lost 1 base and 3 bases, there was a span of 9 bases. The CDR3 is 14 amino acids. From germline, CDR1 is MDHEN and CDR2 SYDVKM.

This clonotype has a count of ten or more. The chain has TRBV12-2 and TRBJ1-5. TRBV12-2 is marked as a pseudogene. The CDR3 is 12 amino acids. CDR3 DNA sequence: TGTGCAAGTCGCTTATGCTATCAGCCCCAGCATTTT. Its protein is CASRLCYQPQHF.

This clonotype has only a few counts. V and J are TRBV20-1 and TRBJ2-3; D not resolved. The ends were cut back, 4 bases at V and 3 bases at J, with 20 bases in the middle. Germline V gene sequence: CDR1 DFQATT, CDR2 SNEGSKA (reference sequence). The CDR3 is made up of 16 amino acids. CDR3 in DNA: TGCAGTGCTATATTCCCCGGGCCCTCGAGGACAGATACGCAGTATTTT. Its protein is CSAIFPGPSRTDTQYF.

The chain employs TRBV7-6 and TRBJ2-5, with 8 bases fitting TRBD2. There are 16 residues in the CDR3. V shed 5 bases and J 4 bases; nucleotides not matched to a gene: 12. Germline-derived CDR1 and CDR2 are SGHVS and FNYEAQ. The CDR3 loop reads CASSPSPTSAVETQYF. CDR3 bases: TGTGCCAGCAGCCCCTCCCCGACTAGCGCGGTAGAGACCCAGTACTTC.

This clonotype has only a few counts. The genes are TRBV5-4 and TRBJ2-5, with 7 bases aligning to TRBD2. V dropped 1 base and J dropped 5; count of bases not matched to a gene: 11. Germline loops: CDR1 SGHNT, CDR2 YYREEE (reference sequence). The CDR3 loop spans 16 amino acids. CDR3 protein: CASSLKRGAPGETQYF. As DNA, the CDR3 is TGTGCCAGCAGCTTGAAGCGGGGAGCCCCGGGGGAGACCCAGTACTTC.

This chain connects TRBV5-4 to TRBJ1-2; D possibly corresponds to TRBD1 (5 bases). The V and J ends lost 4 bases and 6 bases respectively, with 16 bases between them. CDR1 is SGHNT, CDR2 YYREEE, per germline (reference sequence). This CDR3 spans 14 amino acids. CDR3 nucleotides: TGTGCCAGCAGCCAACCGGGGACTCTCGATGGCTACACCTTC. Its protein is CASSQPGTLDGYTF.